These 12 T cell receptor beta chains were all obtained from the same sample, sequenced in a study of CD4 T cells in relation to SARS-CoV-2 and coronaviruses. The unexposed donors gave CD4+ T cells in about 2011-2018, prior to COVID-19. Data came from immunoSEQ multiplex PCR; TCRdb stores just in-frame clones and leaves some out. This table holds 60,000 to 75,000 clones, 80% to 95% found once. The source material was naive CD4+ T cells from PBMCs. Subset defined: naive CD4+ T cells isolated by negative enrichment. The receptor source for this set is a human donor in good health.

J is TRBJ1-2 and V is TRBV7-2; D is undetermined. This CDR3 region has 15 residues. Trimming cost V 4 bases and J 2 bases, with 14 bases left between them. In germline, CDR1 is SGHTA, CDR2 FQGNSA. The CDR3 here is CASSSNSGLNYGYTF. In DNA form, the CDR3 reads TGTGCCAGCAGCTCCAATTCAGGACTGAACTATGGCTACACCTTC.

The chain has TRBV5-1 and TRBJ2-5, with D perhaps being TRBD1 or TRBD2 (5 bases each). Per the germline V gene, CDR1 is SGHRS and CDR2 is YFSETQ. The germline V and J ends were trimmed by 2 bases and 4 bases, with 15 bases remaining between them. This CDR3 contains 15 residues. CDR3 in amino acids: CASSFGGVASETQYF. CDR3 coding DNA: TGCGCCAGCAGCTTTGGGGGAGTCGCCTCAGAGACCCAGTACTTC.

This chain joins TRBV9 and TRBJ2-7, with 7 bases identical to TRBD1. V was pared by 3 bases and J by 2 bases, with 11 bases of the junction left unmatched. This CDR3 has 16 amino acids. CDR1 and CDR2 (germline): SGDLS, YYNGEE. CDR3 protein: CASSERPGQQTYEQYF. The CDR3 DNA reads as TGTGCCAGCAGCGAGCGACCGGGACAGCAGACCTACGAGCAGTACTTC.

The J gene is TRBJ2-1, the V gene TRBV5-1; D gene ambiguous. Trimming took off 5 bases at V and 9 bases at J, with 24 bases between the two ends. CDR3 length: 16 residues. The V gene's germline CDR1 is SGHRS and CDR2 YFSETQ. CDR3 sequence (DNA): TGCGCCAGCAGGGGAACCCTGGATACAGCGAAAGTTGAGCAGTTCTTC. Translated, it gives CASRGTLDTAKVEQFF.

The chain is built from TRBV7-2 and TRBJ1-5; D is unclear. V lost 1 base, J lost 0 bases, and 13 bases lay in between. This CDR3 has 17 amino acids. Per the germline V gene, CDR1 is SGHTA and CDR2 is FQGNSA. The CDR3 DNA reads as TGTGCCAGCAGCTTAGACAGTGGATTTGCTAGCAATCAGCCCCAGCATTTT. Encoded protein: CASSLDSGFASNQPQHF. Full variable domain (remainder filled in from reference TRBV7-2 and TRBJ1-5): GAGVSQSPSNKVTEKGKDVELRCDPISGHTALYWYRQSLGQGLEFLIYFQGNSAPDKSGLPSDRFSAERTGGSVSTLTIQRTQQEDSAVYLCASSLDSGFASNQPQHFGDGTRLSIL.

This chain connects TRBV7-9 to TRBJ1-2; 8 bases align to TRBD1. CDR1 and CDR2 (germline): SEHNR, FQNEAQ (reference sequence). This CDR3 region has 19 residues. Trimming at V came to 7 bases and at J to 0 bases, leaving 19 bases not matched to a gene. CDR3 bases: TGTGCCAGCACCTCCATATGGACAGGGAGCCCCGGGGCTAACTATGGCTACACCTTC. As protein: CASTSIWTGSPGANYGYTF. The variable domain in full, with the rest retrieved from reference TRBV7-9 and TRBJ1-2, is DTGVSQNPRHKITKRGQNVTFRCDPISEHNRLYWYRQTLGQGPEFLTYFQNEAQLEKSRLLSDRFSAERPKGSFSTLEIQRTEQGDSAMYLCASTSIWTGSPGANYGYTFGSGTRLTVV.

V and J are TRBV5-5 and TRBJ1-2; tentative D call: TRBD1 (5 bases). Trimming shortened V by 1 base and J by 5 bases, and 21 bases separated the two germline ends. Germline assignment: CDR1 SGHKS and CDR2 YYEKEE (reference sequence). The CDR3 has 17 residues. The CDR3 DNA sequence: TGTGCCAGCAGCTTGACAACAGGACCCTTCCCTTCATATGGCTACACCTTC. This sequence encodes CASSLTTGPFPSYGYTF.

The V call is TRBV27, the J call TRBJ2-1, with TRBD2 as a possible D gene (5 bases). Trimming took 6 bases from V and 2 from J, leaving 11 bases between them. The CDR3 totals 14 residues. Germline assignment: CDR1 MNHEY and CDR2 SMNVEV (reference sequence). CDR3 sequence: CASSRRETYNEQFF. In nucleotides, the CDR3 is TGTGCCAGCAGCCGTAGGGAGACCTACAATGAGCAGTTCTTC.

The chain is built from TRBV9 and TRBJ1-1; weak D call: TRBD1 (6 bases). This CDR3 contains 15 residues. V shed 7 bases and J shed 2 bases, with 18 bases lying between them. Germline V gives CDR1 SGDLS, CDR2 YYNGEE. DNA for the CDR3: TGTGCCAGCCGGCGGGACAACGGACCTAACACTGAAGCTTTCTTT. This codes for CASRRDNGPNTEAFF.

The chain uses TRBV24-1 and TRBJ1-5; D unclear. The CDR3 loop spans 12 amino acids. Trimming removed 4 bases from V and 9 bases from J, with 9 bases in between. Germline V gene lookup returns CDR1 KGHDR and CDR2 SFDVKD. CDR3 protein: CATSDTGRPQHF. The CDR3, as DNA: TGTGCCACCAGTGACACTGGTAGGCCCCAGCATTTT.

The genes are TRBV12-5 and TRBJ2-2, with D unresolved. V lost 0 bases and J 5 bases, leaving 13 bases between the germline ends. Germline V CDR1 and CDR2: LGHNT, FRNRAP. The CDR3 is 16 amino acids. CDR3 amino acids: CASGLVNGVGTGELFF. For the CDR3, the DNA is TGTGCTAGTGGTTTGGTAAACGGAGTTGGTACCGGGGAGCTGTTTTTT. The full variable domain, in which reference TRBV12-5 and TRBJ2-2 provide the parts outside the CDR3, is DARVTQTPRHKVTEMGQEVTMRCQPILGHNTVFWYRQTMMQGLELLAYFRNRAPLDDSGMPKDRFSAEMPDATLATLKIQPSEPRDSAVYFCASGLVNGVGTGELFFGEGSRLTVL.

The rearrangement uses TRBV20-1 and TRBJ1-3, with no clear D. Deletions cut 7 bases from V and 4 bases from J, with 8 bases between. Germline lookup yields CDR1 DFQATT and CDR2 SNEGSKA (reference sequence). CDR3 size: 11 residues. The DNA for the CDR3 is TGCAGTGGGGAGGGCGGAAACACCATATATTTT. Translating gives CSGEGGNTIYF.